This entry describes one TCR beta chain. What it recognizes is unknown. Generation of TCR cDNA used 5'RACE template switching (which added a universal primer site and UMIs). One entry per CDR3 protein, called by TCRdb with MiXCR from the 5' RACE reads. In the table there are roughly 310,000 distinct CDR3 sequences, roughly 8.7% of which are singletons. The record originates from a study of T cells after yellow fever vaccination. General study results and limits: Peaking on day 5 versus 15, the secondary response was faster but weaker.

This receptor was identified in a man between 18 and 35 years old who received the YFV17D yellow fever vaccine. The sample was PBMCs, taken on the day of the first yellow fever vaccination.

The chain's CDR3 is CASRPSGVTEAFF. The CDR3 DNA sequence: TGTGCCAGCCGGCCGTCGGGGGTCACTGAAGCTTTCTTT. The chain combines TRBV6-2 or TRBV6-3 with TRBJ1-1; possible D gene TRBD1, 5 bases. Per the germline V gene, CDR1 is MNHEY and CDR2 is SVGEGT. The CDR3 runs to 13 residues. Trimming took off 8 bases at V and 4 bases at J, with 14 bases between the two ends.